This TCR beta chain derives from a study of blood T cell repertoires in COVID-19. Study in general: COVID-19 samples, acute and convalescent, were from the United States, Italy and Spain. T cells, B-cell-depleted T cells, or PBMCs supplied cDNA or gDNA.

The trim removed 8 bases at V and 5 bases at J, leaving 4 bases unmatched. The CDR3 is 13 amino acids. Germline V gene sequence: CDR1 LNHDA, CDR2 SQIVND (reference sequence). In the authors' methods: Amplified reference gene primers provided the basis for estimating nucleated cell counts. Measured with immunoSEQ multiplex PCR; TCRdb has only the in-frame clones, and not every one. V, J and clone size are taken as reported in that table, and D and trimming were inferred from the DNA itself. This table holds approximately 280,000 clones, 84% found once. It was during active infection that Seattle patients were enrolled and then longitudinally followed.

The sequence derives from a human donor with COVID-19, enrolled during active disease. The donor label of this sample is uncertain. The sequenced sample was peripheral blood. The chain uses TRBV19 and TRBJ1-1, with TRBD1 identical over 11 bases. The CDR3 protein is CASQDRGRTEAFF. CDR3 in DNA: TGTGCCAGTCAGGACAGGGGGCGGACTGAAGCTTTCTTT.